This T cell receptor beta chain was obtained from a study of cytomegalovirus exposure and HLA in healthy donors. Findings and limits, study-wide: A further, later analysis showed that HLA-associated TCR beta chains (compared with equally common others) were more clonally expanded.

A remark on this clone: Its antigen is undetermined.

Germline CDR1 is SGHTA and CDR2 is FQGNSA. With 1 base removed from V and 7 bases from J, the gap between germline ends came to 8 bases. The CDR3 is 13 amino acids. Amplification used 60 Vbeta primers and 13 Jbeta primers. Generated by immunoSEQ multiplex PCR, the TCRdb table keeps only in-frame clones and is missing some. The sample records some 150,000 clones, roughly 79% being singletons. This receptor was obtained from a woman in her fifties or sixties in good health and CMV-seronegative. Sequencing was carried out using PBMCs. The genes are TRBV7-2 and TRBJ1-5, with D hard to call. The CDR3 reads CASSLGESQPQHF. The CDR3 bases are TGTGCCAGCAGCTTAGGCGAGAGCCAGCCCCAGCATTTT.